Below are 3 T cell receptor beta chains sequenced from a single sample in a study of T cells in Graves' hyperthyroidism and ophthalmopathy. RNA transcripts yielded amplified TCR beta CDR3 regions. First-round RT-PCR of the TCR CDR3 relied on the HTBI primer set. TCRdb processed the multiplex PCR reads anew with MiXCR; each CDR3 protein has one entry. The sample includes 300,000 to 450,000 distinct CDR3 sequences, 15% to 18% of them seen just once. The sequenced material came from blood. The receptors come from a woman aged 18-29 years with Graves' hyperthyroidism that later progressed to Graves' ophthalmopathy.

This clonotype was detected only a few times. The chain couples TRBV20-1 to TRBJ2-7; tentative D call: TRBD1 (5 bases). The V gene's germline CDR1 is DFQATT and CDR2 SNEGSKA (reference sequence). CDR3 size: 14 residues. The V gene lost 1 base and the J gene lost 0 bases, with 10 bases spanning the gap. The CDR3 coding sequence is TGCAGTGCTAGAGGACAGCTATTCTCCTACGAGCAGTACTTC. This sequence encodes CSARGQLFSYEQYF.

The chain has TRBV6-1 and TRBJ1-1; tentatively, D is TRBD1 (5 bases). V lost 10 bases to trimming and J lost 7 bases, with 13 bases between them. The CDR3 sequence is 11 residues long. Germline lookup yields CDR1 MNHNS and CDR2 SASEGT. The CDR3 spells CAIRQWGEAFF. CDR3 DNA: TGTGCCATAAGACAGTGGGGTGAAGCTTTCTTT.

This clonotype was picked up many times. The rearrangement links TRBV9 to TRBJ1-1; TRBD1 is a possible D gene (6 bases). The germline V gene has CDR1 SGDLS and CDR2 YYNGEE. The CDR3 has 15 residues. V gave up 0 bases and J gave up 6 bases, with 15 bases separating them. The CDR3 sequence: CASSVAKEGVPEAFF. CDR3 sequence (DNA): TGTGCCAGCAGCGTAGCTAAGGAGGGGGTGCCTGAAGCTTTCTTT. Variable domain in full (rest from reference TRBV9 and TRBJ1-1): DSGVTQTPKHLITATGQRVTLRCSPRSGDLSVYWYQQSLDQGLQFLIQYYNGEERAKGNILERFSAQQFPDLHSELNLSSLELGDSALYFCASSVAKEGVPEAFFGQGTRLTVV.